The source of this T cell receptor (beta chain) is a study of CD8+CD57+ T cells in acquired aplastic anemia. The use of genomic DNA as template underpinned the TCR beta VDJ and CDR3 profiling. TCRdb reprocessed the reads via MiXCR and lists one record per CDR3 protein. The table lists about 270,000 distinct CDR3 sequences, 70% to 85% of them singletons. Study-level points and caveats: In CD8+ cells, Simpson's diversity showed no significant difference between patients and controls.

Comment on this clonotype: Its antigen is not known.

All sequencing subjects had displayed CD8+CD57+ cell expansion on flow cytometry. There are 14 residues in the CDR3. Losses at the gene ends were 0 bases for V and 7 bases for J; bases not matched to a gene: 4. Germline CDR1 SGHDT, CDR2 YYEEEE. The V call is TRBV5-6, the J call TRBJ2-1, with 7 bases aligning to TRBD2. The sequenced material came from sorted CD4+, CD8+, or CD8+CD57+ T cells (not recorded which) from PBMCs. This TCR was sampled from a human donor with aplastic anemia. As DNA, the CDR3 is TGTGCCAGCAGCTTGGGCGGGGAGGGAAATGAGCAGTTCTTC. It encodes CASSLGGEGNEQFF.